This paragraph covers one T cell receptor beta chain sequence. Its specificity is not known. Germline is not matched at one junction end, which may reflect a read error. This sample is part of a study of blood T cells in healthy people across ages. Study conclusions and caveats: When set beside aged donors, long-lived donors presented more naive CD4+ cells and higher diversity.

Sample-barcoded 5' priming and a J-beta primer mix drove a second PCR of about 6 to 12 cycles. Every sample returned 2.5 million or more CDR3-containing paired-end reads. TCRdb re-called the 5' RACE reads with MiXCR, one entry per CDR3 protein. The data contain 500,000 to 650,000 distinct CDR3 sequences, approximately 26% of them seen just once; the ten biggest clones take up approximately 3.5%. These records were also assigned to another study, of T cells of mothers and their children. Turning to that study: Donors were a few healthy Caucasian mothers and their six children.

The sequenced sample was blood. This sequence originates from a boy aged 2-15 years in good health.

The chain's CDR3 is CASSLCYQREAREPNELFF. CDR3 DNA sequence: TGTGCCAGCAGCTTATGTTATCAGCGGGAGGCTCGTGAGCCCAATGAGCTGTTCTTC. The V and J genes are TRBV7-2 and TRBJ2-5; 9 bases agree with TRBD2. CDR1 is SGHTA, CDR2 FQGNSA, per germline. The CDR3 runs to 19 residues. Using reference TRBV7-2 and TRBJ2-5 for the parts outside the CDR3, the full variable domain is GAGVSQSPSNKVTEKGKDVELRCDPISGHTALYWYRQSLGQGLEFLIYFQGNSAPDKSGLPSDRFSAERTGGSVSTLTIQRTQQEDSAVYLCASSLCYQREAREPNELFFGPGTRLLVL.